The 31 T cell receptor beta chains below were found in one sample sequenced in a study of cytomegalovirus exposure and HLA in healthy donors. PCR involved 60 Vbeta and 13 Jbeta primers. Data came from immunoSEQ multiplex PCR; TCRdb stores just in-frame clones and leaves some out. This table lists around 150,000 clones. Sequencing was done on a sample of PBMCs. These receptors came from a man aged 30 to 45 in good health and CMV-seronegative.

The CDR3 sequence is CASSIGPRRGSVTEAFF. CDR3 nucleotides: TGTGCCAGTAGTATTGGTCCCCGCAGGGGATCAGTCACTGAAGCTTTCTTT. The rearrangement links TRBV19 to TRBJ1-1, with D possibly being TRBD1 (6 bases). From germline, CDR1 is LNHDA and CDR2 SQIVND (reference sequence). Trimming stripped 3 bases from V and 4 bases from J, with 21 bases between. The CDR3 extends over 17 amino acids.

J is TRBJ2-7 and V is TRBV13, with unresolved D. Germline V gene sequence: CDR1 PRHDT, CDR2 FYEKMQ (reference sequence). The CDR3 contains 14 residues. V lost 5 bases and J lost 5, with 16 bases in between. Here the CDR3 DNA reads TGTGCCAGCAGCCAGGTGGATACGCCACACGAGCAGTACTTC. It translates to CASSQVDTPHEQYF.

The CDR3 DNA follows: TGTGCCAGCAGCGCCACTAGATTCAGAATAGGATACAATGAGCAGTTCTTC. It yields the protein CASSATRFRIGYNEQFF. This chain uses TRBV5-6 with TRBJ2-1; tentative D call: TRBD2 (5 bases). V was clipped by 4 bases and J by 4 bases, with 21 bases between them. The CDR3 loop spans 17 amino acids. Germline values: CDR1 SGHDT, CDR2 YYEEEE.

The CDR3 loop reads CASSISGHGPYEQYF. The CDR3 DNA is TGTGCCAGTAGTATAAGCGGGCATGGTCCCTACGAGCAGTACTTC. The V call is TRBV19, the J call TRBJ2-7; perhaps TRBD2 as D (6 bases). V was cut by 2 bases and J by 2 bases, with 13 bases left in between. The germline gives CDR1 LNHDA, CDR2 SQIVND (reference sequence). This CDR3 has 15 amino acids.

The chain is built from TRBV6-5 and TRBJ1-4; tentative D call: TRBD1 (6 bases). This CDR3 contains 16 residues. The ends were cut back, 4 bases at V and 1 base at J, with 13 bases in the middle. From germline, CDR1 is MNHEY and CDR2 SVGAGI. The CDR3 bases are TGTGCCAGCAGTTCCGGACAGATCCTAACTAATGAAAAACTGTTTTTT. Its protein is CASSSGQILTNEKLFF.

The V gene is TRBV14, the J gene TRBJ2-1; 7 nucleotides match TRBD2. The V segment lost 4 bases and the J segment 16 bases; nucleotides outside the gene matches: 19. This CDR3 comprises 15 residues. CDR1 and CDR2 (germline): SGHDN, FVKESK. The CDR3 spells CASSPGRAIRIPGFF. CDR3 in DNA: TGTGCCAGCAGCCCGGGGAGGGCAATAAGGATTCCGGGATTCTTC.

This chain's CDR3 is CASSLDSVTSADYEQYF. The CDR3 DNA reads TGTGCCAGCAGCTTAGACTCGGTAACTAGCGCGGACTACGAGCAGTACTTC. This chain uses TRBV11-3 with TRBJ2-7, with TRBD2 matching 7 bases. Per the germline V gene, CDR1 is SGHNT and CDR2 is YENEEA. CDR3 length: 17 amino acids. Trimming took 0 bases from V and 3 from J; bases not matched to a gene: 11. The whole variable domain, remainder taken from reference TRBV11-3 and TRBJ2-7, is EAGVVQSPRYKIIEKKQPVAFWCNPISGHNTLYWYLQNLGQGPELLIRYENEEAVDDSQLPKDRFSAERLKGVDSTLKIQPAELGDSAVYLCASSLDSVTSADYEQYFGPGTRLTVT.

The rearrangement uses TRBV10-3 and TRBJ2-1, with D perhaps TRBD2 (6 bases). Germline CDR1 ENHRY, CDR2 SYGVKD. The CDR3 is made up of 15 amino acids. V was pared by 10 bases and J by 3 bases, with 19 bases between. For the CDR3, the DNA is TGTGCCACCGATATGGGACTGTTCGGCTACAATGAGCAGTTCTTC. It codes for CATDMGLFGYNEQFF.

The rearrangement joins TRBV6-5 to TRBJ2-7, with D possibly TRBD1 on 6 matching bases. CDR1 MNHEY and CDR2 SVGAGI come from the germline V gene. The CDR3 is 12 residues long. V shed 6 bases and J shed 6 bases, with 12 bases lying between them. The CDR3 here is CASRQGPGEQYF. CDR3 DNA sequence: TGTGCCAGCAGACAGGGTCCTGGCGAGCAGTACTTC.

The chain uses TRBV7-9 and TRBJ2-2; 8 nucleotides match TRBD2. Trimming took 2 bases from V and 5 from J; bases not matched to a gene: 7. The CDR3 is 16 amino acids. Germline lookup yields CDR1 SEHNR and CDR2 FQNEAQ (reference sequence). CDR3 in amino acids: CASSLIAGGRTGELFF. In DNA form, the CDR3 reads TGTGCCAGCAGCTTAATCGCGGGAGGTAGAACCGGGGAGCTGTTTTTT.

The chain carries TRBV7-9 and TRBJ1-2, with D possibly matching TRBD1 (6 bases). The CDR3 is 16 residues long. Trimming stripped 3 bases from V and 6 bases from J, with 20 bases between. Germline V gives CDR1 SEHNR, CDR2 FQNEAQ (reference sequence). The CDR3 nucleotides are TGTGCCAGCAGCTTGGCAGCGGGGGCCTCAGGACATGGCTACACCTTC. Residues: CASSLAAGASGHGYTF.

The genes are TRBV11-3 and TRBJ2-5; no clear D. Germline lookup yields CDR1 SGHNT and CDR2 YENEEA. The CDR3 runs 15 residues. The ends were cut back, 5 bases at V and 2 bases at J, with 15 bases in the middle. The CDR3 loop reads CASSPIRVEQETQYF. In DNA form, the CDR3 reads TGTGCCAGCAGCCCAATCCGGGTTGAGCAAGAGACCCAGTACTTC. Full variable domain (outside the CDR3, taken from reference TRBV11-3 and TRBJ2-5): EAGVVQSPRYKIIEKKQPVAFWCNPISGHNTLYWYLQNLGQGPELLIRYENEEAVDDSQLPKDRFSAERLKGVDSTLKIQPAELGDSAVYLCASSPIRVEQETQYFGPGTRLLVL.

The chain carries TRBV18 and TRBJ1-1, with D perhaps TRBD1 (5 bases). Germline V gene data show CDR1 as KGHSH and CDR2 as LQKENI. The CDR3 is made up of 14 amino acids. Trimming took 4 bases from V and 5 from J, leaving 14 bases between them. CDR3 in DNA: TGTGCCAGCTCACGTTCCCAGGGAGGGACTGAAGCTTTCTTT. This encodes CASSRSQGGTEAFF.

V is TRBV7-9 and J is TRBJ1-1; D remains unclear. Germline values: CDR1 SEHNR, CDR2 FQNEAQ (reference sequence). The CDR3 sequence is 16 residues long. Trimming took 5 bases from V and 1 from J, leaving 17 bases between them. As DNA, the CDR3 is TGTGCCAGCAGCCCCGGCGGGATGTTGGAGAACACTGAAGCTTTCTTT. Residues: CASSPGGMLENTEAFF.

The chain recombines TRBV19 with TRBJ2-5; possible D gene TRBD1, 6 bases. The CDR3 runs to 14 residues. Trimming removed 6 bases from V and 5 bases from J, with 16 bases in between. Germline CDR1 LNHDA, CDR2 SQIVND (reference sequence). The CDR3 reads CASSRTQGGETQYF. The CDR3 nucleotides read TGTGCCAGTAGCAGAACACAGGGCGGGGAGACCCAGTACTTC.

The chain is built from TRBV5-6 and TRBJ2-2; 11 positions agree with TRBD1. The CDR3 runs 17 residues. From germline, CDR1 is SGHDT and CDR2 YYEEEE. The junction had 3 bases not matched to a gene; V was cut back by 1 base and J by 1 base. CDR3 protein: CASSLRTGGKNTGELFF. The CDR3 DNA reads as TGTGCCAGCAGCTTGAGGACAGGGGGCAAGAACACCGGGGAGCTGTTTTTT.

CDR3 region: CAWSVSVGRTQYF. The CDR3 nucleotides read TGTGCCTGGAGTGTCTCGGTGGGGCGTACGCAGTATTTT. The chain employs TRBV30 and TRBJ2-3, with D possibly TRBD1 on 5 matching bases. Germline V lookup: CDR1 GTSNPN, CDR2 SVGIG (reference sequence). The CDR3 covers 13 residues. Deletions cut 0 bases from V and 8 bases from J, with 12 bases between.

This chain links TRBV5-8 with TRBJ2-1, with D perhaps matching TRBD2 (7 bases). The V end was cut by 4 bases, the J end by 0 bases, with 14 bases between. Germline V gene sequence: CDR1 SGHTS, CDR2 YDEGEE. The CDR3 is made up of 16 amino acids. The CDR3 reads CASSLGGGLSYNEQFF. CDR3 DNA sequence: TGTGCCAGCAGCCTGGGAGGGGGTCTCTCCTACAATGAGCAGTTCTTC.

The rearrangement links TRBV4-2 to TRBJ2-3; 7 bases are shared with TRBD2. This CDR3 spans 17 amino acids. Germline V lookup: CDR1 LGHNA, CDR2 YNFKEQ. Trimming at V came to 3 bases and at J to 6 bases, leaving 15 bases not matched to a gene. CDR3 DNA: TGTGCCAGCAGCCAGGACCCCGGGACTACCACCCGGGATACGCAGTATTTT. The encoded protein is CASSQDPGTTTRDTQYF.

The chain carries TRBV19 and TRBJ2-2; 7 bases fit TRBD2. After removal of 7 bases from V and 0 bases from J, the junction contained 11 bases not matched to a gene. The CDR3 length is 17 residues. Per the germline V gene, CDR1 is LNHDA and CDR2 is SQIVND (reference sequence). This CDR3 is CASNTGGAGPNTGELFF. CDR3 in DNA: TGTGCCAGTAATACGGGGGGAGCGGGCCCGAACACCGGGGAGCTGTTTTTT.

This sequence joins TRBV28 and TRBJ1-2; 7 nucleotides line up with TRBD1. V was pared by 6 bases and J by 6 bases, with 7 bases of the junction left unmatched. The CDR3 is 13 residues long. CDR1 is MDHEN, CDR2 SYDVKM, per germline. CDR3 loop: CASSSGTDHGYTF. CDR3 coding DNA: TGTGCCAGCAGCTCCGGGACAGATCATGGCTACACCTTC.

V usage is TRBV18 and J usage is TRBJ1-1; a weak D match, TRBD1 (5 bases). Per germline, CDR1 KGHSH and CDR2 LQKENI. This CDR3 region has 16 residues. Trimming stripped 3 bases from V and 0 bases from J, with 14 bases between. The CDR3 nucleotides are TGTGCCAGCTCACCTCTCGACAGATCGATGAACACTGAAGCTTTCTTT. Translated, it gives CASSPLDRSMNTEAFF.

The chain employs TRBV2 and TRBJ1-6; unclear D gene. V was pared by 6 bases and J by 7 bases, with 16 bases between. CDR1 is SNHLY and CDR2 is FYNNEI in the germline V gene. CDR3 length: 15 amino acids. The CDR3 DNA sequence: TGTGCCAGCAGGACGGCGCGGTCCCCCAATTCACCCCTCCACTTT. Translated, it gives CASRTARSPNSPLHF.

CDR3 sequence: CASSPTGDTGELFF. The CDR3 DNA follows: TGTGCCAGCAGCCCGACAGGGGACACCGGGGAGCTGTTTTTT. The chain uses TRBV7-7 and TRBJ2-2; TRBD1 aligns across 8 bases. Germline values: CDR1 SSHAT, CDR2 FNYEAQ (reference sequence). V dropped 5 bases and J dropped 3; count of bases not matched to a gene: 2. CDR3 length equals 14 residues.

This chain connects TRBV4-1 to TRBJ2-5; tentatively, D is TRBD2 (6 bases). The end of the DNA aligns better with TRBJ2-7, so the J call may be wrong. The germline V gene has CDR1 MGHRA and CDR2 YSYEKL. This CDR3 is built from 15 residues. This chain's CDR3 is CASSQEGGVVYEQYF. In nucleotides, the CDR3 is TGCGCCAGCAGCCAAGAGGGGGGAGTGGTCTACGAGCAGTACTTC.

The genes are TRBV7-9 and TRBJ2-1; 9 bases are a match to TRBD1. The CDR3 covers 16 residues. From germline, CDR1 is SEHNR and CDR2 FQNEAQ (reference sequence). V lost 5 bases, J lost 4 bases, and 9 bases stayed unmatched. DNA for the CDR3: TGTGCCAGCAGCCGAACAGGGGGCGAGTCTTACAATGAGCAGTTCTTC. It specifies CASSRTGGESYNEQFF.

Details on this clone: An end of the junction does not agree with germline; a read error may underlie this. The chain employs TRBV6-5 and TRBJ2-5, with unresolved D. The tail of the sequence fits TRBJ2-7 better, so the J call may be wrong. The germline gives CDR1 MNHEY, CDR2 SVGAGI. The CDR3 consists of 13 residues. Here the CDR3 reads CASSDSITYEQYF. DNA of the CDR3: TGTGCCAGCAGTGACTCGATTACCTACGAGCAGTACTTC.

The chain couples TRBV6-1 to TRBJ1-3, with D perhaps matching TRBD1 (6 bases). Per the germline V gene, CDR1 is MNHNS and CDR2 is SASEGT. Deletions cut 7 bases from V and 7 bases from J, with 17 bases between. This CDR3 contains 14 residues. The CDR3 DNA is TGTGCCAGCACTCCAGTGGGGACACCTAACACCATATATTTT. It translates to CASTPVGTPNTIYF.

This chain's CDR3 is CASSLVYAGGQETQYF. The CDR3 DNA is TGCGCCAGCAGCTTGGTTTATGCGGGAGGGCAGGAGACCCAGTACTTC. The chain employs TRBV5-1 and TRBJ2-5, with 9 nucleotides matching TRBD2. In germline, CDR1 is SGHRS, CDR2 YFSETQ. Trimming removed 0 bases from V and 5 bases from J; junction bases left unmatched: 8. The CDR3 spans 16 residues.

This rearrangement joins TRBV15 to TRBJ1-1; the D gene is possibly TRBD1 (5 bases). Germline V lookup: CDR1 LNHNV, CDR2 YYDKDF (reference sequence). CDR3 size: 14 residues. V was trimmed by 1 base and J by 6 bases, leaving 12 bases between them. CDR3 sequence: CATSRGLGEAEAFF. DNA for the CDR3: TGTGCCACCAGCAGAGGGTTAGGGGAGGCTGAAGCTTTCTTT.

This chain joins TRBV7-2 and TRBJ2-7; TRBD1 matches 7 bases. This CDR3 comprises 14 residues. CDR1 is SGHTA and CDR2 is FQGNSA in the germline V gene. The trim removed 2 bases at V and 7 bases at J, leaving 8 bases unmatched. CDR3: CASSLRDSLGEQYF. CDR3 sequence (DNA): TGTGCCAGCAGCTTAAGGGACAGCCTGGGAGAGCAGTACTTC. Complete variable domain (other parts from reference TRBV7-2 and TRBJ2-7): GAGVSQSPSNKVTEKGKDVELRCDPISGHTALYWYRQSLGQGLEFLIYFQGNSAPDKSGLPSDRFSAERTGGSVSTLTIQRTQQEDSAVYLCASSLRDSLGEQYFGPGTRLTVT.